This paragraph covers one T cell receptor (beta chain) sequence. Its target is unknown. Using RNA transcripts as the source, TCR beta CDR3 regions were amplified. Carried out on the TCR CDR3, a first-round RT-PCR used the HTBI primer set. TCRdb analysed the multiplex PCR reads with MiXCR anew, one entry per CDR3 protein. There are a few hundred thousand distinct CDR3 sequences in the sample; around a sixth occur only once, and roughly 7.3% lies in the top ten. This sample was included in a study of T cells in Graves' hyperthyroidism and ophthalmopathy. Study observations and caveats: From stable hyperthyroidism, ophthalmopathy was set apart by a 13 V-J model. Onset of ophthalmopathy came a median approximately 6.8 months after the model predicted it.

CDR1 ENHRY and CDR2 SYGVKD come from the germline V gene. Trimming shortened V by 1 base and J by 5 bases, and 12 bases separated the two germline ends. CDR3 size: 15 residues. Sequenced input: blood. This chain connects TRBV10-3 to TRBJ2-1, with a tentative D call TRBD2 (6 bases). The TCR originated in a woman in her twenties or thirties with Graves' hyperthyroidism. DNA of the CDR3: TGTGCCATCAGTGAGTTTTACCGGGAGCACAATGAGCAGTTCTTC. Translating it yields CAISEFYREHNEQFF.